This entry features one TCR beta chain sequence. Its antigen is as yet unknown. Patients had blood sampled at baseline and again on cycle 4 day 1 and cycle 7 day 1. Clones were sequenced by immunoSEQ multiplex PCR, and TCRdb holds only the in-frame ones, with some missing. The repertoire holds some 150,000 clones, with around 93% as singletons. These data belong to a study of OX40 agonist ivuxolimab in advanced cancers. Overall study: A history of anti-PD-1, anti-PD-L1 or anti-CTLA-4 therapy was acceptable, and over 35% had some. Study results and limitations: Clonal expansion in partial responders at 0.1-3.0 mg/kg ranked among the lowest.

This CDR3 is built from 15 residues. Germline lookup yields CDR1 SGHVS and CDR2 FQNEAQ. Trimming at V came to 8 bases and at J to 1 base, leaving 10 bases not matched to a gene. This clonotype was obtained from an adult with an advanced solid tumor such as melanoma, head and neck, liver or kidney cancer. Sample: CD4+ or CD8+ T cells sorted from blood, taken in a trial of the OX40 agonist ivuxolimab. The V call is TRBV7-8, the J call TRBJ2-7; 8 bases fit TRBD2. The CDR3 is CASRRSGRGSYEQYF. CDR3 sequence (DNA): TGTGCCAGCCGCAGAAGCGGGAGAGGATCCTACGAGCAGTACTTC.